The source of this TCR beta chain is a study of human T cells and chemical hapten exposure. Via MiXCR, TCRdb re-called the RACE reads, giving one row per CDR3 protein. This sample carries about 130,000 distinct CDR3 sequences, about 9.4% of them seen once, and the ten largest clones take roughly 1.6%. Time point indicated: healthy volunteer bleed at 2 weeks. Sequencing started from total RNA isolated from unfractionated whole blood. This clonotype was detected many times. CDR1 ENHRY and CDR2 SYGVKD come from the germline V gene. V dropped 3 bases and J dropped 11; count of bases not matched to a gene: 8. The CDR3 runs 13 residues.

Material for sequencing was whole blood. The clonotype was recovered from a male donor in good health. Some clones in this sample may be carry-over from other donors' samples. The V call is TRBV10-3, the J call TRBJ1-1, with 8 bases aligning to TRBD1. CDR3 sequence reads: CAISEPPGQAAFF. As DNA, the CDR3 is TGTGCCATCAGTGAACCCCCGGGACAGGCGGCTTTCTTT.